The present entry profiles one T cell receptor beta chain with its context. These data belong to a study of blood T cell repertoires in COVID-19. Study-level background: Sample material is recorded as cDNA or gDNA derived from T cells, B-cell-depleted T cells, or PBMCs.

V was trimmed by 0 bases and J by 0 bases, leaving 5 bases between them. This CDR3 has 14 amino acids. Per germline, CDR1 SGHAT and CDR2 FQNNGV. Participants had their cohort set by participant-reported clinical history. Authors' data handling: Reference gene primers were amplified, and this amplification served to estimate nucleated cell counts. Some clones are missing from TCRdb's copy, which holds only in-frame ones; the method was immunoSEQ multiplex PCR. From that table come the V and J calls and clone size; the DNA was used to work out D and trimming. Of roughly 200,000 clones in the sample, 86% were seen once.

The sequence derives from a woman between 40 and 50 years old in a cohort exposed to, infected with or recovered from COVID-19 (not recorded which). Material: PBMCs or T cells enriched from blood (not recorded which). V and J are TRBV11-2 and TRBJ1-2, with D uncertain. CDR3 DNA sequence: TGTGCCAGCAGCTTAGACCCAGCTAACTATGGCTACACCTTC. Translated: CASSLDPANYGYTF. Variable domain in full (rest from reference TRBV11-2 and TRBJ1-2): EAGVAQSPRYKIIEKRQSVAFWCNPISGHATLYWYQQILGQGPKLLIQFQNNGVVDDSQLPKDRFSAERLKGVDSTLKIQPAKLEDSAVYLCASSLDPANYGYTFGSGTRLTVV.